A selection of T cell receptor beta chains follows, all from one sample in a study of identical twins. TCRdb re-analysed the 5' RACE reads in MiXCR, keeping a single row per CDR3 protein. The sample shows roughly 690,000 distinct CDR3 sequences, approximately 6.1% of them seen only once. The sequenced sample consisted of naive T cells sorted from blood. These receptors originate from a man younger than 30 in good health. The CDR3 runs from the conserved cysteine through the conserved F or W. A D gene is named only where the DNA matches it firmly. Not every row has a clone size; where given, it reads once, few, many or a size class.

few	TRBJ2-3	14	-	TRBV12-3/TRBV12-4	TGTGCCAGCAGTTTCCTGGGGTACGGAGATACGCAGTATTTT	CASSFLGYGDTQYF
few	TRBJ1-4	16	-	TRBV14	TGTGCCAGCAGCCAAGATCCGAACAGCCTTAATGAAAAACTGTTTTTT	CASSQDPNSLNEKLFF
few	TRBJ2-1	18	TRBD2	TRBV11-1	TGTGCCAGCAGCTTAATCCGGGGGGGACTAGGGCCCCACAATGAGCAGTTCTTC	CASSLIRGGLGPHNEQFF
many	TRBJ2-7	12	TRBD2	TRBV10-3	TGTGCCATCATGACTAGCGGCTACGAGCAGTACTTC	CAIMTSGYEQYF
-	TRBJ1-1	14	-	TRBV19	TGTGCCAGTAGTATAACGGCTTCGGGAACTGAAGCTTTCTTT	CASSITASGTEAFF
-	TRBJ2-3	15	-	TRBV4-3	TGCGCCAGCAGCCAAGATCCCAGCGGCACAGATACGCAGTATTTT	CASSQDPSGTDTQYF
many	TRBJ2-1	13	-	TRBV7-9	TGTGCCAGTACTAGTTTCTCCTACAATGAGCAGTTCTTC	CASTSFSYNEQFF
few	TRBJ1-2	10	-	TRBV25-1	TGTGCCAGCAGTGGGCCTGGCTACACCTTC	CASSGPGYTF
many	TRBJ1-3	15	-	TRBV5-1	TGCGCCAGCAGCTTGGACGGGAGCTCTGGAAACACCATATATTTT	CASSLDGSSGNTIYF
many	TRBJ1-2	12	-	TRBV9	TGTGCCAGCCAAGGGGTTAACTATGGCTACACCTTC	CASQGVNYGYTF
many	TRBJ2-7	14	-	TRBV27	TGTGCCAGCAGTTTCCCCCACAGACCCTACGAGCAGTACTTC	CASSFPHRPYEQYF
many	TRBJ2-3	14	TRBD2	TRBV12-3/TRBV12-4	TGTGCCAGCAGTTTTGCGGGAGCAACAGATACGCAGTATTTT	CASSFAGATDTQYF
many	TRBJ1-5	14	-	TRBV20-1	TGCAGTGCTAGAGGGGACCTAAGCAATCAGCCCCAGCATTTT	CSARGDLSNQPQHF
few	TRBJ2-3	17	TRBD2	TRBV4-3	TGCGCCAGCAGCCAAGATACCCGAGCGGGAGGGCCAGATACGCAGTATTTT	CASSQDTRAGGPDTQYF
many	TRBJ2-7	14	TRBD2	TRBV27	TGTGCCAGCAGTTTTTCAGCGGGAGCCAACGAGCAGTACTTC	CASSFSAGANEQYF
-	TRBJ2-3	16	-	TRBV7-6	TGTGCCAGCAGCCGGGCGGGTGAAGACTACACAGATACGCAGTATTTT	CASSRAGEDYTDTQYF
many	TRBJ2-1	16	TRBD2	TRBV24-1	TGTGCCACCAGTGATTTTAGCGGGAGCTCCTACAATGAGCAGTTCTTC	CATSDFSGSSYNEQFF
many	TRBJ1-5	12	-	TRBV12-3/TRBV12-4	TGTGCCAGCAGACGGACAGACCAGCCCCAGCATTTT	CASRRTDQPQHF
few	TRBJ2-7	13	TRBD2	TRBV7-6	TGTGCCAGCAGCCGCGGGACTAGCGACGAGCAGTACTTC	CASSRGTSDEQYF
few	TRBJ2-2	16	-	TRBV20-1	TGCAGTGCTAAAGGAGGGCTAGCGTTGGTGTCCGGGGAGCTGTTTTTT	CSAKGGLALVSGELFF
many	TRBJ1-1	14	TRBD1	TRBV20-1	TGCAGTGCTAGGCCGACAGGGCTGATAACTGAAGCTTTCTTT	CSARPTGLITEAFF
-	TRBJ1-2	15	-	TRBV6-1	TGTGCCAGCAGTGAAACAGGGATCTTCAACTATGGCTACACCTTC	CASSETGIFNYGYTF
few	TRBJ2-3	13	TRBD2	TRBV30	TGTGCCTGTAGCGGGAGGGGGACAGATACGCAGTATTTT	CACSGRGTDTQYF
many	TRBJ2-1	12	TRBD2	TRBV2	TGTGCCAGCAGTGACCCTAGCGGGGAGCAGTTCTTC	CASSDPSGEQFF
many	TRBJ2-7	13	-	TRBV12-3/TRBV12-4	TGTGCCAGCAGTCCCTGGGGGGATGGGGAGCAGTACTTC	CASSPWGDGEQYF
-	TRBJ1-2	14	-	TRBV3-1	TGTGCCAGCGAAGAAAGTACCGGGGGCTATGGCTACACCTTC	CASEESTGGYGYTF
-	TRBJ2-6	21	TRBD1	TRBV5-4	TGTGCCAGCAGCTTATTAGGGGACAGGGGGCCACAGAGCTCTGGGGCCAACGTCCTGACTTTC	CASSLLGDRGPQSSGANVLTF
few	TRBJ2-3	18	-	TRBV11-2	TGTGCCAGCAGCCTCACACGCGTGACTAGTGAGGCCCCAGATACGCAGTATTTT	CASSLTRVTSEAPDTQYF
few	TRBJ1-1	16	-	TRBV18	TGTGCCAGCTCACGCCCAGGAGGTACCGCGAACACTGAAGCTTTCTTT	CASSRPGGTANTEAFF
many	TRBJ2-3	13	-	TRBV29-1	TGCAGCGTTGTGGCAGGTTTCACAGATACGCAGTATTTT	CSVVAGFTDTQYF
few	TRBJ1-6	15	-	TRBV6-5	TGTGCCAGCAGTTACGCCGGGTCCAACTATTCACCCCTCCACTTT	CASSYAGSNYSPLHF
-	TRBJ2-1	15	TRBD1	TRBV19	TGTGCCAGTAGTGTCGACAGGGGCAACTACAATGAGCAGTTCTTC	CASSVDRGNYNEQFF
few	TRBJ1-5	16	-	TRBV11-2	TGTGCCAGCAGCTTAGCCCGCAGTTATAGCAATCAGCCCCAGCATTTT	CASSLARSYSNQPQHF
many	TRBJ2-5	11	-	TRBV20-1	TGCAGTACCCGGGCCGAAGAGACCCAGTACTTC	CSTRAEETQYF
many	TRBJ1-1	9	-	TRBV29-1	TGCAGCGCGGACACAGAAGCTTTCTTT	CSADTEAFF
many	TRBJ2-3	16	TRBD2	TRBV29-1	TGCAGCGTTGATCCACTAGCGGGAGGCGGCACAGATACGCAGTATTTT	CSVDPLAGGGTDTQYF
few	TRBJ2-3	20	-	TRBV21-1	TGTGCCAGCAGCGAAAGCAGGTCGGCCTGGGACAGGGTGGGCACAGATACGCAGTATTTT	CASSESRSAWDRVGTDTQYF
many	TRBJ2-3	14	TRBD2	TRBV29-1	TGCAGCGTTTCTAGCGGGAGTTATACAGATACGCAGTATTTT	CSVSSGSYTDTQYF
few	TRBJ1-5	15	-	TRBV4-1	TGCGCCAGCAGCCAAGGTAAAGGGGGTGATCAGCCCCAGCATTTT	CASSQGKGGDQPQHF
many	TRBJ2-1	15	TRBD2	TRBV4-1	TGCGCCAGCAGCCATCCCGGGACTAGCCACAATGAGCAGTTCTTC	CASSHPGTSHNEQFF
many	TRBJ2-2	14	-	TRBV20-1	TGCAGCGCTACTTTGAGGTCTAACACCGGGGAGCTGTTTTTT	CSATLRSNTGELFF
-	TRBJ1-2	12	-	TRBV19	TGTGCCAGTAAGAGGACAGAGTATGGCTACACCTTC	CASKRTEYGYTF
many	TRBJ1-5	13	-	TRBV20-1	TGCAGTGCTGTGACAGGCGTTAATCAGCCCCAGCATTTT	CSAVTGVNQPQHF
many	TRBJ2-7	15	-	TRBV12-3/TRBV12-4	TGTGCCAGCAGTGACCAGGGGGACTTCTCCTACGAGCAGTACTTC	CASSDQGDFSYEQYF
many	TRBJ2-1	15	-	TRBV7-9	TGTGCCAGCAGACAGATCCTTACCTCCTACAATGAGCAGTTCTTC	CASRQILTSYNEQFF
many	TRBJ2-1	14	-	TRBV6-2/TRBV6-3	TGTGCCAGCGTTGGGGCTACGACCTACAATGAGCAGTTCTTC	CASVGATTYNEQFF
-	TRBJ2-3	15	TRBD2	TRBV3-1	TGTGCCAGCAGCCAACGGGACTACGGGACAGATACGCAGTATTTT	CASSQRDYGTDTQYF
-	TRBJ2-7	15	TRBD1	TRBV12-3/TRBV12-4	TGTGCCAGCAGTTTAGTCCCGGGACAGGGACGCGAGCAGTACTTC	CASSLVPGQGREQYF
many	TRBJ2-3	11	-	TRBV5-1	TGCGCCAGTAACAAGGGGGATACGCAGTATTTT	CASNKGDTQYF
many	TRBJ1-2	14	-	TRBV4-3	TGCGCCAGCAGCCAAGATAAAACAGATGGGGTCCACACCTTC	CASSQDKTDGVHTF
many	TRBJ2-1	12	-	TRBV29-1	TGCAGCGTTGGGGGACTCTACAATGAGCAGTTCTTC	CSVGGLYNEQFF
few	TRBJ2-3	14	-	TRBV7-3	TGTGCCAGCAGCTTAATCAGGGAGTCAGATACGCAGTATTTT	CASSLIRESDTQYF